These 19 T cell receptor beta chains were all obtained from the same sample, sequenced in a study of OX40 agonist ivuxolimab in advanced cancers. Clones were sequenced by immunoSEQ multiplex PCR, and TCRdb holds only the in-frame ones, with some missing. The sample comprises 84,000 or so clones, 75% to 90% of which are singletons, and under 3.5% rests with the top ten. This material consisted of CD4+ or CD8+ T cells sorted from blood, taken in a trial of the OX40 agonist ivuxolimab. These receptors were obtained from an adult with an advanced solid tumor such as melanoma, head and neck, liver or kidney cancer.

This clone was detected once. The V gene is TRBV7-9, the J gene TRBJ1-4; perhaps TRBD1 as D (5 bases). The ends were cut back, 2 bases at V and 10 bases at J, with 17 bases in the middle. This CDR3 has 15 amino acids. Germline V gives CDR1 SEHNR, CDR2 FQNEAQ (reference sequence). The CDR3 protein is CASSLPGQGMGKLFF. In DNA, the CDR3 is TGTGCCAGCAGCTTACCGGGGCAGGGAATGGGAAAACTGTTTTTT. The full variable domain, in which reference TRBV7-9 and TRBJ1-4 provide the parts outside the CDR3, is DTGVSQNPRHKITKRGQNVTFRCDPISEHNRLYWYRQTLGQGPEFLTYFQNEAQLEKSRLLSDRFSAERPKGSFSTLEIQRTEQGDSAMYLCASSLPGQGMGKLFFGSGTQLSVL.

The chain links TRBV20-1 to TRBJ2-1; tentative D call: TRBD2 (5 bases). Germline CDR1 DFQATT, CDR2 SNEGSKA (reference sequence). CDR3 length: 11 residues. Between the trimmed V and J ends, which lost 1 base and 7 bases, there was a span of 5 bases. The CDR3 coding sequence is TGCAGTGCTAGAGGCGGGAATGAGCAGTTCTTC. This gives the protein CSARGGNEQFF.

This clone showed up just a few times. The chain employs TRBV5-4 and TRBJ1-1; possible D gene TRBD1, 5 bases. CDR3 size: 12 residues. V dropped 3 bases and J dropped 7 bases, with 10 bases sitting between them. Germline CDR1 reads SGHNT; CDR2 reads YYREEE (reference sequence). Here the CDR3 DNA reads TGTGCCAGCAGCTCGGACGGACATGAAGCTTTCTTT. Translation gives CASSSDGHEAFF.

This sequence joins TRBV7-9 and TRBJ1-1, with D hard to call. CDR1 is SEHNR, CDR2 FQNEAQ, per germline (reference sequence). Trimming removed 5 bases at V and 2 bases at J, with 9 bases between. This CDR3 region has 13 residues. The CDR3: CASSALVNTEAFF. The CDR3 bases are TGTGCCAGCAGCGCCCTGGTAAACACTGAAGCTTTCTTT. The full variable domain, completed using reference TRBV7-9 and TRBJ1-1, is DTGVSQNPRHKITKRGQNVTFRCDPISEHNRLYWYRQTLGQGPEFLTYFQNEAQLEKSRLLSDRFSAERPKGSFSTLEIQRTEQGDSAMYLCASSALVNTEAFFGQGTRLTVV.

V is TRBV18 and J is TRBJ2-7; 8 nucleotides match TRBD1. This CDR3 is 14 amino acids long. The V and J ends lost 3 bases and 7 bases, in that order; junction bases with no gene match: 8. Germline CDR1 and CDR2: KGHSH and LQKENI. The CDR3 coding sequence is TGTGCCAGCTCACCCTTAGGACAGGGCAGAGAGCAGTACTTC. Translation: CASSPLGQGREQYF.

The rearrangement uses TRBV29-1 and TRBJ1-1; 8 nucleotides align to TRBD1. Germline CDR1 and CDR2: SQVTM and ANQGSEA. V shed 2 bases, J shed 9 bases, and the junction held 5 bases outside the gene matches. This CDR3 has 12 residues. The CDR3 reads CSVERQGAQAFF. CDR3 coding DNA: TGCAGCGTTGAACGGCAGGGGGCTCAAGCTTTCTTT.

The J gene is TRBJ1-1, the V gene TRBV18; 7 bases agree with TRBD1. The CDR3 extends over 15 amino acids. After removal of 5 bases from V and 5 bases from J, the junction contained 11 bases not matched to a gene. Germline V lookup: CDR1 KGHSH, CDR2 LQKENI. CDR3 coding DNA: TGTGCCAGCTCATCTCTACCAGACAGGGCGACTGAAGCTTTCTTT. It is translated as CASSSLPDRATEAFF.

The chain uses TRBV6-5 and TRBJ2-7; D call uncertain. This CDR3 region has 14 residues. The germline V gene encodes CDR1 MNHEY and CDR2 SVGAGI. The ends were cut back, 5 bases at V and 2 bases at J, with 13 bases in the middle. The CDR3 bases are TGTGCCAGCAGTGCCCGGGCAGCGCCCTACGAGCAGTACTTC. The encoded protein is CASSARAAPYEQYF.

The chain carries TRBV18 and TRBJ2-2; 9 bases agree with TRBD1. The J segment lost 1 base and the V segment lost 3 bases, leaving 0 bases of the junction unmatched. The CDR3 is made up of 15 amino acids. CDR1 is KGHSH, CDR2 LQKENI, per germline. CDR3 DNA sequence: TGTGCCAGCTCACCGGACAGGGGGAACACCGGGGAGCTGTTTTTT. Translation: CASSPDRGNTGELFF.

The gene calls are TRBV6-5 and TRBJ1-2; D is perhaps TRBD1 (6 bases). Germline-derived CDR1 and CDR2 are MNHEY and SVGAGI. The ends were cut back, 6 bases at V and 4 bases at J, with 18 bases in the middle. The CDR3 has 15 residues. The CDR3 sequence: CASRLNRDGGYGYTF. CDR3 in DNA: TGTGCCAGCAGACTCAACAGGGACGGGGGCTATGGCTACACCTTC.

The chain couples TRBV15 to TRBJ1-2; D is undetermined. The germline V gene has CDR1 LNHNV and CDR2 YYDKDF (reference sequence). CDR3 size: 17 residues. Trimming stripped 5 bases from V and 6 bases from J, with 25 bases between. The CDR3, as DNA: TGTGCCACCAGCCCCCGGATGGGTAGGGCAAATCTGGATGGCTACACCTTC. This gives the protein CATSPRMGRANLDGYTF.

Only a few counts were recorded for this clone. The CDR3: CASSERTAEGPQHF. Here the CDR3 DNA reads TGTGCCAGCTCAGAAAGGACAGCCGAAGGGCCCCAGCATTTT. The J gene is TRBJ1-5, the V gene TRBV18; D is perhaps TRBD1 (6 bases). Trimming shortened V by 5 bases and J by 9 bases, and 17 bases separated the two germline ends. CDR1 is KGHSH, CDR2 LQKENI, per germline. The CDR3 is made up of 14 amino acids.

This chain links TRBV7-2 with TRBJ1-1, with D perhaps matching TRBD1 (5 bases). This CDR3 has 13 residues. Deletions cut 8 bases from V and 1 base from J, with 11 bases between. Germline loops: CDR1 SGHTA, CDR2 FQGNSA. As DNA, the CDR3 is TGTGCCAGCGGGGGACGGCAGAACACTGAAGCTTTCTTT. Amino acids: CASGGRQNTEAFF. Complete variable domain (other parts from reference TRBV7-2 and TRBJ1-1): GAGVSQSPSNKVTEKGKDVELRCDPISGHTALYWYRQSLGQGLEFLIYFQGNSAPDKSGLPSDRFSAERTGGSVSTLTIQRTQQEDSAVYLCASGGRQNTEAFFGQGTRLTVV.

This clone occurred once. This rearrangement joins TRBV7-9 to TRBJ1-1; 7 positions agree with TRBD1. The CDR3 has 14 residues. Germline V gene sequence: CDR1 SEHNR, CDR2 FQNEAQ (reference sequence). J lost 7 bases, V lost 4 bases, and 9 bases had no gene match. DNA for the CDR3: TGTGCCAGCAGCTACGGAGGGACAGACAGTGAAGCTTTCTTT. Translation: CASSYGGTDSEAFF.

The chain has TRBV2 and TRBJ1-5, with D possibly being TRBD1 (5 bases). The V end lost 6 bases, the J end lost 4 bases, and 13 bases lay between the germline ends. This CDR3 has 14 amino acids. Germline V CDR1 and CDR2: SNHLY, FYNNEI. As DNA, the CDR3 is TGTGCCAGCAGCCGCGGGACGGGTAATCAGCCCCAGCATTTT. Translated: CASSRGTGNQPQHF.

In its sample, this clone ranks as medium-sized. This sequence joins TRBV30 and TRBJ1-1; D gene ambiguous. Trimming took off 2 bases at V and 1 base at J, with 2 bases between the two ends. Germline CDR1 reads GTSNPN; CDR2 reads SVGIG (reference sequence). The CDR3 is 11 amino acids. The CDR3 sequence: CAWSWNTEAFF. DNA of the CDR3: TGTGCCTGGAGTTGGAACACTGAAGCTTTCTTT.

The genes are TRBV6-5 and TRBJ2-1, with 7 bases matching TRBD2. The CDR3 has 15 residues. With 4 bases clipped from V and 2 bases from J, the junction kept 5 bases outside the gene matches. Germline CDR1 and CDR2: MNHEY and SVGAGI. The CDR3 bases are TGTGCCAGCAGTTCCGCTAGCGGTCCCTACAATGAGCAGTTCTTC. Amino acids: CASSSASGPYNEQFF.

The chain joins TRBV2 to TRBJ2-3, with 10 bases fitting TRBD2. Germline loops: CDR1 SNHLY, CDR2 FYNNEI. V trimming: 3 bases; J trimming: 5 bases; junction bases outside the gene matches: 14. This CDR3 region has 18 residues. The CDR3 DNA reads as TGTGCCAGCAGTGAGTACCAGACGGGACTAGCGTGGAGAGATACGCAGTATTTT. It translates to CASSEYQTGLAWRDTQYF.

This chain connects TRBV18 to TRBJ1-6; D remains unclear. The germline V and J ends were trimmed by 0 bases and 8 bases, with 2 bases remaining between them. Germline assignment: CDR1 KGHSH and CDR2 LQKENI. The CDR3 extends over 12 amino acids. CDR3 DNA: TGTGCCAGCTCACCACCAGATTCACCCCTCCACTTT. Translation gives CASSPPDSPLHF.